Each of the 17 T cell receptor beta chains below was sequenced from the same sample in a study of control samples from healthy donors and cancer patients. Method: immunoSEQ multiplex PCR; TCRdb's copy keeps in-frame clones and lacks some. The sample consists of 150,000 to 200,000 clones, about 94% of them appearing once. Sample: blood. The receptors shown here come from a woman between 35 and 50 years old in good health.

The sample holds one count of this clone. CDR3 loop: CASGPAGGTGELFF. CDR3 DNA: TGTGCCAGCGGCCCAGCGGGAGGTACCGGGGAGCTGTTTTTT. V is TRBV6-6 and J is TRBJ2-2; 9 bases are shared with TRBD2. This CDR3 region has 14 residues. Trimming took 8 bases from V and 5 from J; bases not matched to a gene: 6. Looked up from germline, CDR1 is MNHNY and CDR2 is SVGAGI (reference sequence).

The rearrangement links TRBV19 to TRBJ2-2, with D perhaps given as TRBD1 or TRBD2 (5 bases each). This CDR3 has 16 amino acids. V was cut by 9 bases and J by 0 bases, with 17 bases left in between. CDR1 is LNHDA and CDR2 is SQIVND in the germline V gene (reference sequence). The chain's CDR3 is CASQITGTANTGELFF. The CDR3 DNA is TGTGCCAGCCAAATCACCGGGACCGCGAACACCGGGGAGCTGTTTTTT.

The V call is TRBV19, the J call TRBJ1-1; a weak D match, TRBD1 (6 bases). V lost 3 bases and J 3 bases, leaving 20 bases between the germline ends. CDR1 is LNHDA and CDR2 is SQIVND in the germline V gene (reference sequence). The CDR3 has 17 amino acids. CDR3 loop: CASSMGGAIQGYTEAFF. Here the CDR3 DNA reads TGTGCCAGTAGTATGGGGGGGGCTATACAGGGCTACACTGAAGCTTTCTTT. Drawing the rest from reference TRBV19 and TRBJ1-1, the complete variable domain is DGGITQSPKYLFRKEGQNVTLSCEQNLNHDAMYWYRQDPGQGLRLIYYSQIVNDFQKGDIAEGYSVSREKKESFPLTVTSAQKNPTAFYLCASSMGGAIQGYTEAFFGQGTRLTVV.

This clone has just one count. The sample contains more than one DNA sequence encoding this CDR3. The CDR3 DNA reads TGTGCCAGCAGCGTGGGACAGCAAGAGACCCAGTACTTC. Translated, it gives CASSVGQQETQYF. This chain joins TRBV9 and TRBJ2-5, with TRBD1 matching over 7 bases. The CDR3 is made up of 13 amino acids. Germline assignment: CDR1 SGDLS and CDR2 YYNGEE. With 2 bases clipped from V and 2 bases from J, the junction kept 0 bases outside the gene matches.

The chain combines TRBV9 with TRBJ2-1; D not resolved. Trimming took off 0 bases at V and 5 bases at J, with 9 bases between the two ends. This CDR3 contains 14 residues. Germline V lookup: CDR1 SGDLS, CDR2 YYNGEE. In nucleotides, the CDR3 is TGTGCCAGCAGCGTAGTTGCAGGAAACAATGAGCAGTTCTTC. Translation gives CASSVVAGNNEQFF.

This clone showed up just once. The rearrangement joins TRBV19 to TRBJ2-5; D gene uncertain. The CDR3 covers 13 residues. V lost 5 bases, J lost 5 bases, and 12 bases lay in between. Germline values: CDR1 LNHDA, CDR2 SQIVND (reference sequence). The CDR3 reads CASSVGPVETQYF. The CDR3 bases are TGTGCCAGTAGTGTAGGTCCGGTTGAGACCCAGTACTTC.

The genes are TRBV4-3 and TRBJ1-2; D call uncertain. This CDR3 spans 12 amino acids. V was cut by 0 bases and J by 14 bases, with 13 bases left in between. Germline V gene data show CDR1 as LGHNA and CDR2 as YSLEER. The CDR3 DNA sequence: TGCGCCAGCAGCCAAGATCGAGTGCGGAGGACCTTC. It translates to CASSQDRVRRTF.

This sequence joins TRBV4-1 and TRBJ1-1; 8 bases align to TRBD1. Germline trimming cut 4 bases from V and 0 bases from J; bases unmatched to any gene: 4. CDR1 MGHRA and CDR2 YSYEKL come from the germline V gene. The CDR3 runs to 15 residues. The CDR3 DNA follows: TGCGCCAGCAGCCTTGGACAGGGAATGAACACTGAAGCTTTCTTT. Amino acids: CASSLGQGMNTEAFF.

The rearrangement uses TRBV5-8 and TRBJ1-2, with 8 bases matching TRBD1. Germline CDR1 and CDR2: SGHTS and YDEGEE. J lost 1 base, V lost 5 bases, and 7 bases had no gene match. The CDR3 is 15 amino acids. The CDR3 region is CASRYRTGYNYGYTF. The CDR3 DNA follows: TGTGCCAGCAGATATAGGACAGGGTATAACTATGGCTACACCTTC. Based on the CDR3 plus reference TRBV5-8 and TRBJ1-2, the full variable domain is EAGVTQSPTHLIKTRGQQATLRCSPISGHTSVYWYQQALGLGLQFLLWYDEGEERNRGNFPPRFSGRQFPNYSSELNVNALELEDSALYLCASRYRTGYNYGYTFGSGTRLTVV.

The chain uses TRBV5-8 and TRBJ2-5, with D maybe TRBD2 (7 bases). The CDR3 consists of 18 residues. The V and J ends lost 3 bases and 7 bases respectively, with 28 bases between them. The germline V gene encodes CDR1 SGHTS and CDR2 YDEGEE. The CDR3 loop is CASSSNREGFAKGRTQYF. In DNA form, the CDR3 reads TGTGCCAGCAGCTCAAACAGGGAGGGTTTCGCCAAAGGGAGGACCCAGTACTTC.

This chain links TRBV5-1 with TRBJ2-5, with D maybe TRBD1 (5 bases). Germline V gene data show CDR1 as SGHRS and CDR2 as YFSETQ. This CDR3 comprises 14 residues. Between the trimmed V and J ends, which lost 0 bases and 5 bases, there was a span of 11 bases. The CDR3 protein is CASSLEPAGETQYF. DNA of the CDR3: TGCGCCAGCAGCTTGGAACCGGCAGGGGAGACCCAGTACTTC.

This chain joins TRBV2 and TRBJ1-1, with unresolved D. With 4 bases removed from V and 1 base from J, the gap between germline ends came to 10 bases. Germline V CDR1 and CDR2: SNHLY, FYNNEI. The CDR3 runs 14 residues. As DNA, the CDR3 is TGTGCCAGCAGTGCGAACTCCCGGAACACTGAAGCTTTCTTT. As protein: CASSANSRNTEAFF.

The rearrangement joins TRBV6-1 to TRBJ1-5, with D possibly being TRBD1 (6 bases). V was trimmed by 1 base and J by 5 bases, leaving 15 bases between them. CDR3 length: 16 residues. The germline CDR1 and CDR2 sequences are MNHNS and SASEGT. CDR3 loop: CASSEGGDTHYQPQHF. CDR3 in DNA: TGTGCCAGCAGTGAAGGGGGGGACACTCATTATCAGCCCCAGCATTTT.

The chain carries TRBV6-5 and TRBJ1-1, with a weak D call TRBD1 (5 bases). CDR3 length: 15 amino acids. From germline, CDR1 is MNHEY and CDR2 SVGAGI. The V end lost 6 bases, the J end lost 4 bases, and 18 bases lay between the germline ends. This CDR3 is CASRPKTRDGTEAFF. The CDR3 DNA reads as TGTGCCAGCAGGCCAAAGACCAGGGATGGCACTGAAGCTTTCTTT.

V is TRBV9 and J is TRBJ1-4, with 9 positions matching TRBD1. The CDR3 consists of 14 residues. Germline lookup yields CDR1 SGDLS and CDR2 YYNGEE. After removal of 4 bases from V and 8 bases from J, the junction contained 6 bases not matched to a gene. The CDR3 spells CASSPGDREEKLFF. The DNA for the CDR3 is TGTGCCAGCAGCCCGGGGGACAGGGAGGAAAAACTGTTTTTT.

The sample holds one count of this clone. The chain carries TRBV12-1 and TRBJ1-5; the table names TRBD1, a call not compared with the DNA. TRBV12-1 is flagged as a pseudogene. This CDR3 spans 17 amino acids. DNA for the CDR3: TGTGCCAGCAGCTTTGTGCAGGGGTCGAGGAGCAATCAGCCCCAGCATTTT. Protein: CASSFVQGSRSNQPQHF.

DNA for the CDR3: TGTGCCAGCAGCCCGGGAGGCCAAAACGCCGGGGCGCAGTATTTT. Encoded protein: CASSPGGQNAGAQYF. The chain is built from TRBV3-1 (or the pseudogene TRBV3-2) and TRBJ2-3, with TRBD2 matching 7 bases. The CDR3 covers 15 residues. Trimming removed 4 bases from V and 10 bases from J; junction bases left unmatched: 14. Per the germline V gene, CDR1 is LGHDT and CDR2 is YNNKEL (reference sequence).